This TCR beta chain is drawn from a study of T cell responses to AZD1222 COVID-19 vaccine. Broader study findings: Donor demographics were predominantly white British with a female majority; clonal diversity may be underestimated. Unmutated variant regions reportedly attract nearly half of all spike-specific TCRs.

Generated by immunoSEQ multiplex PCR, the TCRdb table keeps only in-frame clones and is missing some. In the table there are over 95,000 clones, roughly 86% of which are singletons. Trimming cost V 4 bases and J 6 bases, with 17 bases left between them. Germline-derived CDR1 and CDR2 are SGHRS and YFSETQ. This CDR3 region has 15 residues. Turning to this clone: Its antigen is not known.

V gene TRBV5-1 combines with J gene TRBJ1-5, with a tentative D call TRBD1 (5 bases). The material was peripheral blood, obtained 28 days after the second AZD1222 dose. This TCR came from an adult who received the AZD1222 COVID-19 vaccine. CDR3 residues: CASSQGGDGFQPQHF. CDR3 DNA sequence: TGCGCCAGCAGCCAAGGAGGGGACGGGTTTCAGCCCCAGCATTTT.